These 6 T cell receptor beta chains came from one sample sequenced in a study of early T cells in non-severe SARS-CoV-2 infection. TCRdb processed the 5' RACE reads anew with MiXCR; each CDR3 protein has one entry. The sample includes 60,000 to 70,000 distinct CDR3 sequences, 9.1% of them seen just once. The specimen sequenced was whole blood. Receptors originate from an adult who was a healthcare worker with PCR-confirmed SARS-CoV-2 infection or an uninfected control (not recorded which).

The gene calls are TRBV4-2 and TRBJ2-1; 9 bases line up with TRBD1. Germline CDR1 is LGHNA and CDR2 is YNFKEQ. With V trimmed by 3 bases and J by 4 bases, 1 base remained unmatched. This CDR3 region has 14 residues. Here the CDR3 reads CASSQDRGYNEQFF. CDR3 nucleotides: TGTGCCAGCAGCCAGGACAGGGGATACAATGAGCAGTTCTTC.

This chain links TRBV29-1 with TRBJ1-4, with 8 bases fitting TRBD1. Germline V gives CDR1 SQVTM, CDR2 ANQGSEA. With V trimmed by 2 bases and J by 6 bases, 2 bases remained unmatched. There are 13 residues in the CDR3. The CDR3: CSVEYRGYEKLFF. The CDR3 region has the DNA TGCAGCGTTGAATACAGGGGGTATGAAAAACTGTTTTTT.

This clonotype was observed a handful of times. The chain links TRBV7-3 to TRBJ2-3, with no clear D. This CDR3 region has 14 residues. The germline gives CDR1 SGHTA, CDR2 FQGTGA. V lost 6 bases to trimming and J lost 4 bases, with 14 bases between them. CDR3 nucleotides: TGTGCCAGCAGACACCGAGGCCCGGCAGATACGCAGTATTTT. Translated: CASRHRGPADTQYF.

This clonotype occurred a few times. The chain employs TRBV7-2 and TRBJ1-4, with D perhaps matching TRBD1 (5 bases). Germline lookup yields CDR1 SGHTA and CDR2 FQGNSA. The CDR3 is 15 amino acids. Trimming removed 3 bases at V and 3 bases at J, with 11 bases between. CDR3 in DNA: TGTGCCAGCAGCTTCGGGGCGCCTCCTAATGAAAAACTGTTTTTT. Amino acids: CASSFGAPPNEKLFF.

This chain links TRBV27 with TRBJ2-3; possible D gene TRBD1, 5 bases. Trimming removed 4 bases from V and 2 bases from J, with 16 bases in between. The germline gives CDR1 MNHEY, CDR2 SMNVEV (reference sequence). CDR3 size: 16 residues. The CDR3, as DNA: TGTGCCAGCAGTTCTCGCTGGGCAGGGCCCACAGATACGCAGTATTTT. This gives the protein CASSSRWAGPTDTQYF.

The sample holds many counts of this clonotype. The CDR3 bases are TGTGCCAGCTCACCACCAAATCGCGCCGGACAGGGGAACGGGAAAGCTTTCTTT. As protein: CASSPPNRAGQGNGKAFF. The chain combines TRBV18 with TRBJ1-1, with 9 bases aligning to TRBD1. The CDR3 totals 18 residues. V was clipped by 0 bases and J by 9 bases; unmatched bases: 17. Germline V gene sequence: CDR1 KGHSH, CDR2 LQKENI.